This entry features one T cell receptor (beta chain) sequence. Its antigen is unidentified. Vbeta (60) and Jbeta (13) primers were used in the PCR. Data came from immunoSEQ multiplex PCR; TCRdb stores just in-frame clones and leaves some out. The repertoire holds around 190,000 clones, 65% to 90% seen once, with around 0.3% in the top ten. This specimen belongs to a study of cytomegalovirus exposure and HLA in healthy donors. Broader study findings: In a later analysis, HLA-C alleles had the fewest associated TCRs, DRB1 alleles the most.

This CDR3 region has 16 residues. CDR1 is SGHNT, CDR2 YENEEA, per germline. V was clipped by 5 bases and J by 7 bases; unmatched bases: 12. V usage is TRBV11-3 and J usage is TRBJ2-1; 9 bases are shared with TRBD2. This receptor was taken from a woman aged 25-40 years in good health and CMV-seronegative. The sample taken for sequencing was PBMCs. CDR3 amino acids: CASSKRGGRAQNEQFF. The CDR3 DNA is TGTGCCAGCAGCAAGAGAGGCGGGAGGGCCCAAAATGAGCAGTTCTTC.